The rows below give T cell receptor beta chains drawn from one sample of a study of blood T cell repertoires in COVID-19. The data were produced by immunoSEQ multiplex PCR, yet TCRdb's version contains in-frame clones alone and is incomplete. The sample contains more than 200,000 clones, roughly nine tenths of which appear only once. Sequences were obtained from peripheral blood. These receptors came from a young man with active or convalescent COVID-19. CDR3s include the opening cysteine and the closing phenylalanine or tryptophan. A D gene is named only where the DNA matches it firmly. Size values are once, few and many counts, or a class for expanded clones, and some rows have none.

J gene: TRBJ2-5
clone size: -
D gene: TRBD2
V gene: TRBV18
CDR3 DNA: TGTGCCAGCTCACTCCTAGCGGACCAAGAGACCCAGTACTTC
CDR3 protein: CASSLLADQETQYF

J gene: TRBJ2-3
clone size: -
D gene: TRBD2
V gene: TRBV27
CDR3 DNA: TGTGCCAGCAGTACGCTAGCGGTCAGCACAGATACGCAGTATTTT
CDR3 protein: CASSTLAVSTDTQYF

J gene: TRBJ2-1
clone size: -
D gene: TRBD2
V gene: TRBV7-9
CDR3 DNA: TGTGCCAGCAGCTTACGGACTAGCGTCTACAATGAGCAGTTCTTC
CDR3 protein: CASSLRTSVYNEQFF

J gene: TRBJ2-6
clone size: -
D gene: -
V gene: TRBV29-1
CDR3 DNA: TGCAGCGTCCTCTACTCTGGGGCCAACGTCCTGACTTTC
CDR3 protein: CSVLYSGANVLTF

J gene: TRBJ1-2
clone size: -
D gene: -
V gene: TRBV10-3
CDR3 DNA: TGTGCCATCAGTGAGTCAAGGGACACCTACTATGGCTACACCTTC
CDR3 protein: CAISESRDTYYGYTF

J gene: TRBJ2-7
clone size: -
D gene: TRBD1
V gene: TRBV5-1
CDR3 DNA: TGCGCCAGCAGCCCAGGCTCGGGACAGGGGTACGAGCAGTACTTC
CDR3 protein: CASSPGSGQGYEQYF

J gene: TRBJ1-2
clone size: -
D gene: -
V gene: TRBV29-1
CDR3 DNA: TGCAGCGTTGAATGGGCAGTAGTCGCCTATGGCTACACCTTC
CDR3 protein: CSVEWAVVAYGYTF

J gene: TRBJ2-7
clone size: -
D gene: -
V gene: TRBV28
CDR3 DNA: TGTGCCAGCAGTTTGATCGGGGGTACCTACGAGCAGTACTTC
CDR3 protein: CASSLIGGTYEQYF

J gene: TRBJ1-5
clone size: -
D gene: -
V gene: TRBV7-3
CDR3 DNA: TGTGCCAGCAGCCAAGGAGGCAATCAGCCCCAGCATTTT
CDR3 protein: CASSQGGNQPQHF

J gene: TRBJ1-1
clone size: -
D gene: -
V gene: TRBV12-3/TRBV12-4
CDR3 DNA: TGTGCCAGCAGTTTTAGTGCTGGCACTGAAGCTTTCTTT
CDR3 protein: CASSFSAGTEAFF

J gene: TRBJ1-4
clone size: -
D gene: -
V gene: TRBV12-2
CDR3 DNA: TGTGCAAGTCGCTTAGGTTCGTTCTGCCGGACTAATGAAAAACTGTTTTTT
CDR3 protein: CASRLGSFCRTNEKLFF

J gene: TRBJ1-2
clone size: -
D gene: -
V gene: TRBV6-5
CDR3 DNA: TGTGCCAGCAGCCTAGGGACATCGGATGGCTACACCTTC
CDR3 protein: CASSLGTSDGYTF

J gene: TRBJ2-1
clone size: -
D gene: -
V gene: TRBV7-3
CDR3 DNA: TGTGCCAGCAGCTTACAGGGGCCCTTACGGGAGCAGTTCTTC
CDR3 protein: CASSLQGPLREQFF

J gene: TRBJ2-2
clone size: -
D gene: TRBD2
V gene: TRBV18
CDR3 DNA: TGTGCCAGCCAACTAGCGGGGACGACCGGGGAGCTGTTTTTT
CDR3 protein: CASQLAGTTGELFF

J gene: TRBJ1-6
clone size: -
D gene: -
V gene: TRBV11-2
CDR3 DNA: TGTGCCAGCAGCTTAGATTTTCGGGGTTCACCCCTCCACTTT
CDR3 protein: CASSLDFRGSPLHF

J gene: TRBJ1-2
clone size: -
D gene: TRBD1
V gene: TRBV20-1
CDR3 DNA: TGCAGTGCCGGGACAGGGGATGGCTACACCTTC
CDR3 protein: CSAGTGDGYTF

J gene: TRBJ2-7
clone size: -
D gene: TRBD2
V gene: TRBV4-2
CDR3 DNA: TGTGCCAGCAGGCAGATAGCGGGGGACTACGAGCAGTACTTC
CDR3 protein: CASRQIAGDYEQYF

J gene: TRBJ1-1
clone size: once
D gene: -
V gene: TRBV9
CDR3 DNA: TGTGCCAGCAGTACGACGGCAGCTAGTGAAGCTTTCTTT
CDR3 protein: CASSTTAASEAFF

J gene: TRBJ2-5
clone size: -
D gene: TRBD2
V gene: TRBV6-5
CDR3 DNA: TGTGCCAGCAGTCTTCTAGCGGGAGTCCAAGAGACCCAGTACTTC
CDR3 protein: CASSLLAGVQETQYF

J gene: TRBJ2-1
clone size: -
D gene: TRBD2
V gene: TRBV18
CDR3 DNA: TGTGCCAGCTCACCAGATATCGGGACTAGCGGGGTATACAATGAGCAGTTCTTC
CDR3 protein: CASSPDIGTSGVYNEQFF

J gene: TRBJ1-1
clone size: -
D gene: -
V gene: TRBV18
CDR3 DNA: TGTGCCACCACATCCCCCTCGGGGGACACTGAAGCTTTCTTT
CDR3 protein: CATTSPSGDTEAFF

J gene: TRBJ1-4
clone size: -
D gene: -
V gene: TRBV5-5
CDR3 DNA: TGTGCCAGCAGCGAGACAACAACTAATGAAAAACTGTTTTTT
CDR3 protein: CASSETTTNEKLFF

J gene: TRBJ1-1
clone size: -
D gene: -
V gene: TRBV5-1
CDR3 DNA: TGCGCCAGCAGCTCTCAGGGGTGGAACACTGAAGCTTTCTTT
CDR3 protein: CASSSQGWNTEAFF

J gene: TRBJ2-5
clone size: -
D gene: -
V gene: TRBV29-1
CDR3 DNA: TGCAGCGTTGAAGATCCTAGGGAGACCCAGTACTTC
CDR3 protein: CSVEDPRETQYF

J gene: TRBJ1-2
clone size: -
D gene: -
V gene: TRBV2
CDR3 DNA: TGTGCCAGCAGCACACTTCAGGAAAATGGCTACACCTTC
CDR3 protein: CASSTLQENGYTF

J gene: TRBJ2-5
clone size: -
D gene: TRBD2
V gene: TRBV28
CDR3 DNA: TGTGCCAGCAGGGGCGGGGGTGACGAGACCCAGTACTTC
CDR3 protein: CASRGGGDETQYF

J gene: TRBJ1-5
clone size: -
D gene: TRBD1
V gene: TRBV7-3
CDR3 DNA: TGTGCCAGCAGGGGACAGGGCACCAATCAGCCCCAGCATTTT
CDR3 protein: CASRGQGTNQPQHF

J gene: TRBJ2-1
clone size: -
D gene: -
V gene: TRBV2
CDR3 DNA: TGTGCCAGCAGGCCCGGGGACTCCTACAATGAGCAGTTCTTC
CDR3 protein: CASRPGDSYNEQFF

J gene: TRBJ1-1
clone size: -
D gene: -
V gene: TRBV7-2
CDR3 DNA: TGTGCCAGCAGCTTAGCAGGGGGGGGCCTCTTAGGCGGCACTGAAGCTTTCTTT
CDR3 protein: CASSLAGGGLLGGTEAFF

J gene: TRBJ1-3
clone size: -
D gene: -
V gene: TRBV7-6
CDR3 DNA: TGTGCCAGCAGCCGCGATGCGGGGGCTGGAAACACCATATATTTT
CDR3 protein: CASSRDAGAGNTIYF

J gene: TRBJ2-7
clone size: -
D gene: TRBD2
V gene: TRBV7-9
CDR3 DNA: TGTGCCAGCAGCCCCCTAGCGGGGGCCTCCTACGAGCAGTACTTC
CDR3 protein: CASSPLAGASYEQYF

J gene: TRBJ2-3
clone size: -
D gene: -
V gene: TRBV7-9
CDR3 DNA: TGTGCCAGCAGCCAGGGCAGGGGCACAGATACGCAGTATTTT
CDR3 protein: CASSQGRGTDTQYF

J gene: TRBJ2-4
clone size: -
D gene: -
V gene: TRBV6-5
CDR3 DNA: TGTGCCAGCGGGCGGGGTTCTGGGAACCAAAACATTCAGTACTTC
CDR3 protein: CASGRGSGNQNIQYF

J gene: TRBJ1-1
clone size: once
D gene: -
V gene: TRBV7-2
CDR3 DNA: TGTGCCAGCAGCTTAGTCTATTCGAACACTGAAGCTTTCTTT
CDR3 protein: CASSLVYSNTEAFF

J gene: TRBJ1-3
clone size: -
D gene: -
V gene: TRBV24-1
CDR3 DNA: TGTGCCACCAGTGACCCATCGGGCTCTGGAAACACCATATATTTT
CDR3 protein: CATSDPSGSGNTIYF

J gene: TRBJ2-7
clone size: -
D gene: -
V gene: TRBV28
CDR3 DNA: TGTGCCAGCGCAGACTCCGGGACTCTCAAGAGGCTGCAGTACTTC
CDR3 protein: CASADSGTLKRLQYF

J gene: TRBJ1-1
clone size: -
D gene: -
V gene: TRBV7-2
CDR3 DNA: TGTGCCAGCAGCTTCGGGGGATATAACACTGAAGCTTTCTTT
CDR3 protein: CASSFGGYNTEAFF

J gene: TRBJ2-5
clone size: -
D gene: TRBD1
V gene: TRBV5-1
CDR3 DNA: TGCGCCAGCAGCGGTCGAGCCAGGGGGAATCAAGAGACCCAGTACTTC
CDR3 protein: CASSGRARGNQETQYF

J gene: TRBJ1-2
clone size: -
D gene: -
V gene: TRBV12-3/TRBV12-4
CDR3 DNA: TGTGCCAGCAGGTATGGCTCCTATGGCTACACCTTC
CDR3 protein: CASRYGSYGYTF

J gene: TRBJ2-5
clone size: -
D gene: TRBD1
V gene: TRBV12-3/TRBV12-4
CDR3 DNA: TGTGCCAGCAGACAGGGGGAGGAGACCCAGTACTTC
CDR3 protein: CASRQGEETQYF

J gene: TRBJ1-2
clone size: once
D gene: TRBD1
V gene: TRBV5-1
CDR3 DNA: TGCGCCAGCAGCCCCTCGGGACAGGGGAAGAATGGCTACACCTTC
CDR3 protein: CASSPSGQGKNGYTF

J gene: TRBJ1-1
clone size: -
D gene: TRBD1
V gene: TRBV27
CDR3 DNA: TGTGCCAGCAGTGTGGACAGGGGTTTGAGGACTGAAGCTTTCTTT
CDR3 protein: CASSVDRGLRTEAFF

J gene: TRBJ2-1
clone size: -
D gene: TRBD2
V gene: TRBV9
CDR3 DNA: TGTGCCAGCAGCCTGGGGACTAGCGGTCCCTCCTACAATGAGCAGTTCTTC
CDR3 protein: CASSLGTSGPSYNEQFF

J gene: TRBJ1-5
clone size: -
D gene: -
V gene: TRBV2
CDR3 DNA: TGTGCCAGCAGTGCGGGGTGGGATCAGCCCCAGCATTTT
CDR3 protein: CASSAGWDQPQHF

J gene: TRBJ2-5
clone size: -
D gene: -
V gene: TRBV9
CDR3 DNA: TGTGCCAGCTCCAAAGCCACCGGGGAGACCCAGTACTTC
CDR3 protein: CASSKATGETQYF

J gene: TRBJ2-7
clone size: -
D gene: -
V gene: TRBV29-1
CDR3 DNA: TGCAGCGTTGGCCAAGGGGGTCAGGTCGAGCAGTACTTC
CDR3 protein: CSVGQGGQVEQYF

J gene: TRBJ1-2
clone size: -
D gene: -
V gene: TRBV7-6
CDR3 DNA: TGTGCCAGCAGCCTCTTGTCAGGGCTGGTTCGGGGCTACACCTTC
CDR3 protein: CASSLLSGLVRGYTF

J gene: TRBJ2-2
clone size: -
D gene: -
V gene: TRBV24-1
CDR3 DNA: TGTGCCACCAGTGATCCCCCGCCGGCGGACGGGGAGCTGTTTTTT
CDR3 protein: CATSDPPPADGELFF

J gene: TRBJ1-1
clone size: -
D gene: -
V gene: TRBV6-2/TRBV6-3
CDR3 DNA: TGTGCCAGCACTTATTCTCCGGGACACCCGAACACTGAAGCTTTCTTT
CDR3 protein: CASTYSPGHPNTEAFF

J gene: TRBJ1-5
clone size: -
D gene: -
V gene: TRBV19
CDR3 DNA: TGTGCCAGTACTATTTTCGAAGGGCCGGACAGAATTAGCAATCAGCCCCAGCATTTT
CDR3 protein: CASTIFEGPDRISNQPQHF

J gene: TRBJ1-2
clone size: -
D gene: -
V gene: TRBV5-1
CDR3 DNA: TGCGCCAGCAGCGACAACAGGGCTGGCTCTACCTTC
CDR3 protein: CASSDNRAGSTF

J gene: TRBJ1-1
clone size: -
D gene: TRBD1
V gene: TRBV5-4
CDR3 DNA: TGTGCCAGCAGCAGAGGACAGGTCTTAAACACTGAAGCTTTCTTT
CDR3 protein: CASSRGQVLNTEAFF

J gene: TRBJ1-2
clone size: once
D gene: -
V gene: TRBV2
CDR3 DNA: TGTGCCAGCAGCTCGGATCCTGGAGATGGCTACACCTTC
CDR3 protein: CASSSDPGDGYTF

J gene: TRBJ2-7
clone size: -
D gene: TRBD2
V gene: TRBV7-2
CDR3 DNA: TGTGCCAGCAGCTCCCTACTAGCGGGGGCCTACGAGCAGTACTTC
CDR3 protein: CASSSLLAGAYEQYF

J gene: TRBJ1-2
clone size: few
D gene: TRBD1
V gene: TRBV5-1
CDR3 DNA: TGCGCCAGCAGCTTAACCACAGGGGGGGTTTATGGCTACACCTTC
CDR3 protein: CASSLTTGGVYGYTF

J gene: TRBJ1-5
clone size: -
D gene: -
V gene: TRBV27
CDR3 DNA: TGTGCCAGCAGTTTAAGGGGTGGCAATCAGCCCCAGCATTTT
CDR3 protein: CASSLRGGNQPQHF

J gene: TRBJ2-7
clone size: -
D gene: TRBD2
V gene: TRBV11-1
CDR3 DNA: TGTGCCAGCAGCTTTAGCGGGGGGGCCTCCTACGAGCAGTACTTC
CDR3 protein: CASSFSGGASYEQYF

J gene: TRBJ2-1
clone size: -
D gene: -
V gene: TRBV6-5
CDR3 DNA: TGTGCCAGCGCGAGGGGGGGGCCCGGGAATGAGCAGTTCTTC
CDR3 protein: CASARGGPGNEQFF

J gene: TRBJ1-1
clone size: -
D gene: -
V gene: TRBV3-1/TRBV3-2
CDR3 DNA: TGTGCCAGCAGCCAAGGGGCAGGGCCCGACACTGAAGCTTTCTTT
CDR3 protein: CASSQGAGPDTEAFF